Below, 13 T cell receptor beta chains from the same sample are listed, as sequenced in a study of CD8+CD57+ T cells in acquired aplastic anemia. Genomic DNA provided the template from which TCR beta VDJ and CDR3 profiles were obtained. TCRdb passed the reads through MiXCR, listing each CDR3 protein once. The sample carries 86,000 or so distinct CDR3 sequences, approximately 45% recorded once. Sequencing input: sorted CD4+, CD8+, or CD8+CD57+ T cells (not recorded which) from PBMCs. The receptors derive from a human donor in good health, serving as a control.

This clonotype was seen at least ten times. The rearrangement uses TRBV9 and TRBJ1-1; the match to TRBD1 covers 7 bases. Germline trimming cut 3 bases from V and 5 bases from J; bases unmatched to any gene: 4. This CDR3 is 13 amino acids long. Looked up from germline, CDR1 is SGDLS and CDR2 is YYNGEE. In DNA form, the CDR3 reads TGTGCCAGCAGCGCCGGGACAGATACTGAAGCTTTCTTT. Translating it yields CASSAGTDTEAFF. Full variable domain (outside the CDR3, taken from reference TRBV9 and TRBJ1-1): DSGVTQTPKHLITATGQRVTLRCSPRSGDLSVYWYQQSLDQGLQFLIQYYNGEERAKGNILERFSAQQFPDLHSELNLSSLELGDSALYFCASSAGTDTEAFFGQGTRLTVV.

This clonotype was recorded at least ten times. The chain combines TRBV11-2 with TRBJ1-1, with D perhaps matching TRBD1 (5 bases). Trimming pared 3 bases from V and 0 bases from J, leaving 14 bases between. The germline V gene encodes CDR1 SGHAT and CDR2 FQNNGV. This CDR3 contains 16 residues. This chain's CDR3 is CASSFDPTVMNTEAFF. The CDR3 DNA reads as TGTGCCAGCAGCTTCGACCCGACAGTCATGAACACTGAAGCTTTCTTT.

Regarding this clonotype: At one end, the junction sequence differs from germline, possibly due to a read error. The chain combines TRBV15 with TRBJ1-1, with 7 bases identical to TRBD1. Germline-derived CDR1 and CDR2 are LNHNV and YYDKDF (reference sequence). CDR3 size: 13 residues. For the CDR3, the DNA is TGTGCCATCAGCAGGGGGGCCAACACTGAAGCTTTCTTT. It encodes CAISRGANTEAFF.

As for this clonotype: This likely comes from a read error, as the CDR3 has no conserved phenylalanine or tryptophan at its end. No DNA is shown, since the ends of the CDR3 on it are uncertain; the CDR3 is the one TCRdb lists. This chain uses TRBV29-1 with TRBJ1-5; the DNA was not used to check the table's D call, TRBD1. The length of the CDR3 is 9 amino acids, counting both ends. CDR1 is SQVTM, CDR2 ANQGSEA, per germline. CDR3 residues: CSVAWDRGG.

The chain links TRBV2 to TRBJ1-1, with D tentatively TRBD1 (5 bases). The CDR3 has 13 amino acids. CDR1 SNHLY and CDR2 FYNNEI come from the germline V gene. The germline V and J ends were trimmed by 4 bases and 5 bases, with 11 bases remaining between them. This CDR3 is CASSAMGGTEAFF. CDR3 in DNA: TGTGCCAGCAGTGCAATGGGGGGAACTGAAGCTTTCTTT. The full variable domain, rest sourced from reference TRBV2 and TRBJ1-1, is EPEVTQTPSHQVTQMGQEVILRCVPISNHLYFYWYRQILGQKVEFLVSFYNNEISEKSEIFDDQFSVERPDGSNFTLKIRSTKLEDSAMYFCASSAMGGTEAFFGQGTRLTVV.

This clonotype was found a few times. This may arise from a read error, as a much more abundant clone is one base away. The chain has TRBV9 and TRBJ1-3; D is uncertain. CDR1 and CDR2 from the germline V gene are SGDLS and YYNGEE. The germline V and J ends were trimmed by 5 bases and 1 base, with 13 bases remaining between them. The CDR3 consists of 15 residues. CDR3 coding DNA: TGTGCCAGCAGTGGATCCGGTACGTCTGGAAACACCATATATTTT. It specifies CASSGSGTSGNTIYF.

The V gene is TRBV6-5, the J gene TRBJ1-5; no clear D gene. V lost 0 bases and J 3 bases, leaving 9 bases between the germline ends. Germline CDR1 and CDR2: MNHEY and SVGAGI. The CDR3 consists of 15 residues. The CDR3 loop is CASSYSKGPNQPQHF. The CDR3 region has the DNA TGTGCCAGCAGTTACTCGAAGGGCCCCAATCAGCCCCAGCATTTT.

This clonotype was observed a few times. V gene TRBV30 combines with J gene TRBJ2-1; D remains ambiguous. The CDR3 has 11 residues. CDR1 is GTSNPN, CDR2 SVGIG, per germline (reference sequence). The V gene lost 1 base and the J gene lost 7 bases, with 5 bases spanning the gap. CDR3 coding DNA: TGTGCCTGGAGTGGTATGAATGAGCAGTTCTTC. It translates to CAWSGMNEQFF.

Ten or more counts support this clonotype. This chain uses TRBV7-2 with TRBJ2-6; D call uncertain. Germline V gene lookup returns CDR1 SGHTA and CDR2 FQGNSA. This CDR3 has 15 amino acids. The germline V and J ends were trimmed by 8 bases and 1 base, with 12 bases remaining between them. DNA of the CDR3: TGTGCCAGCCCCCTCAAAGGTTCTGGGGCCAACGTCCTGACTTTC. It encodes CASPLKGSGANVLTF.

J is TRBJ2-7 and V is TRBV5-4, with D possibly TRBD2 on 7 matching bases. This CDR3 contains 15 residues. Deletions cut 4 bases from V and 5 bases from J, with 19 bases between. Germline-derived CDR1 and CDR2 are SGHNT and YYREEE (reference sequence). The CDR3 protein is CASSGRDTLTHEQYF. CDR3 sequence (DNA): TGTGCCAGCAGCGGGAGGGACACCCTTACCCACGAGCAGTACTTC.

The chain combines TRBV10-2 with TRBJ1-4, with a weak D call TRBD1 (6 bases). The CDR3 has 14 amino acids. V dropped 0 bases and J dropped 10 bases, with 12 bases sitting between them. Germline-derived CDR1 and CDR2 are WSHSY and SAAADI. The CDR3 here is CASSESTQTGKLFF. The CDR3 DNA reads as TGCGCCAGCAGTGAGTCGACCCAGACAGGAAAACTGTTTTTT.

A remark on this clonotype: A much larger clone is a single base away; this may be a read error. The chain combines TRBV9 with TRBJ1-3, with TRBD1 as a possible D gene (6 bases). The germline CDR1 and CDR2 sequences are SGDLS and YYNGEE. This CDR3 has 15 residues. The DNA for the CDR3 is TGTGCCAGCAGCGCTTCCAGGGGAGCTGGAAACACCATGTATTTT. Protein product: CASSASRGAGNTMYF.

With regard to this clonotype: A read error may produce the germline difference seen at one junction end. The V call is TRBV10-3, the J call TRBJ2-5, with 11 bases matching TRBD2. Germline V gene data show CDR1 as ENHRY and CDR2 as SYGVKD. The CDR3 totals 13 residues. Here the CDR3 DNA reads TGTGCCAGCAGTGGTCGACTAGCGGGGTCGCTGTACTTC. This codes for CASSGRLAGSLYF.